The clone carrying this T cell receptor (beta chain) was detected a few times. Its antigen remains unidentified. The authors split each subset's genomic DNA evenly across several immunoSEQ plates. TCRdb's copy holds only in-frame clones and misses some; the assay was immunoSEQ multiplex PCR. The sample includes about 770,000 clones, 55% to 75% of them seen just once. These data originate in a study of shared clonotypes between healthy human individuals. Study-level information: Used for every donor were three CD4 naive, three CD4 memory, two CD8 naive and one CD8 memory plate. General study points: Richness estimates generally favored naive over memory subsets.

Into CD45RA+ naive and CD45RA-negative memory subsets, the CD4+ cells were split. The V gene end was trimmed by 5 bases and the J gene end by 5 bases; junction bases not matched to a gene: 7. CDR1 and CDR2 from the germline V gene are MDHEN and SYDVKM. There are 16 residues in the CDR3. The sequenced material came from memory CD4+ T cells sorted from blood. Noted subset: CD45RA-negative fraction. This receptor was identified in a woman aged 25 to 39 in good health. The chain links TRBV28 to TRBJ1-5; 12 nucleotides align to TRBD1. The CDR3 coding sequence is TGTGCCAGCAGTCGCGGGACAGGGGGCGAGGATCAGCCCCAGCATTTT. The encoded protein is CASSRGTGGEDQPQHF.